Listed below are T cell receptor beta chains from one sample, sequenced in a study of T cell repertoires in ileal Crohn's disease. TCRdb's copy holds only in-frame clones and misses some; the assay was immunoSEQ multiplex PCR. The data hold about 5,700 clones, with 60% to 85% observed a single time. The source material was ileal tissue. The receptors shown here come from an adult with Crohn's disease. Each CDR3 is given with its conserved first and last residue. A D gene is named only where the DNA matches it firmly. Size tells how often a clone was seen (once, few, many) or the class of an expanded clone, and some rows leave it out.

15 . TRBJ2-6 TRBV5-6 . TGTGCCAGCAGCCTCAGGGAGCCTGGGGCCAACGTCCTGACTTTC CASSLREPGANVLTF
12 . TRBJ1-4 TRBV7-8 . TGTGCCAGCAGCTTAGGCGGGACCCAACTGTTTTTT CASSLGGTQLFF
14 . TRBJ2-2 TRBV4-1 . TGCGCCAGCAGCCAAGATCGAGTTGAGGGGGAGCTGTTTTTT CASSQDRVEGELFF
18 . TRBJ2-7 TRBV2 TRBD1 TGTGCCAGCAGTGAAGCGCTCAGGTCCGGGACAGGGGGCTACGAGCAGTACTTC CASSEALRSGTGGYEQYF
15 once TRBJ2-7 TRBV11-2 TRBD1 TGTGCCAGCAGCTTAGGGACAGGTCCCAGGTGGGAGCAGTACTTC CASSLGTGPRWEQYF
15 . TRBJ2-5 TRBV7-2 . TGTGCCAGCAGCTTGGCCGGGAGTCAAGGGGAGACCCAGTACTTC CASSLAGSQGETQYF
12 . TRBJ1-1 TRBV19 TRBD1 TGTGCCAGTACCAGGGGGCTGACTGAAGCTTTCTTT CASTRGLTEAFF
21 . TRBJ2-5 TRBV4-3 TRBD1 TGCGCCAGCAGCCAGCGATTAAGCCGAGGACAGGATCTAAAAGTTGCGGAGACCCAGTACTTC CASSQRLSRGQDLKVAETQYF
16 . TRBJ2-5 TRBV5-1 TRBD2 TGCGCCAGCAGCTTGGGCGGGGGTTTGCGGCAAGAGACCCAGTACTTC CASSLGGGLRQETQYF
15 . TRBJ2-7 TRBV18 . TGTGCCAGCTCGAAGATGGACAGCCCTTCCTACGAGCAGTACTTC CASSKMDSPSYEQYF
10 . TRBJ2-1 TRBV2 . TGTGCCAGCACCTACAATGAGCAGTTCTTC CASTYNEQFF
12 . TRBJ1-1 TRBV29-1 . TGCAGCGTTGCTGGGGGGGACACTGAAGCTTTCTTT CSVAGGDTEAFF
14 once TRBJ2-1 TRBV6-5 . TGTGCCAGCAGTTCGGCAGACACTTTCAATGAGCAGTTCTTC CASSSADTFNEQFF
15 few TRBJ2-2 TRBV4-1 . TGCGCCAGCAGCCAAGTCGCGGGGAACACCGGGGAGCTGTTTTTT CASSQVAGNTGELFF
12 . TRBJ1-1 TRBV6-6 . TGTGCCAGCAGACCTGACAGAGGTGAAGCTTTCTTT CASRPDRGEAFF
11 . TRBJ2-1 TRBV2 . TGTGCCAGCAGTGTGAGCGATGAGCAGTTCTTC CASSVSDEQFF
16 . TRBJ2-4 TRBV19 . TGTGCCAGTAGTATCCAGGGGCGCGATTCCAAAAACATTCAGTACTTC CASSIQGRDSKNIQYF
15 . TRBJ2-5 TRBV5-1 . TGCGCCAGCTCCAGGTCAGAGGGATATGCAGAGACCCAGTACTTC CASSRSEGYAETQYF
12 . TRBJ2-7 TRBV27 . TGTGCCAGCAGAGGCAACTCCTACGAGCAGTACTTC CASRGNSYEQYF
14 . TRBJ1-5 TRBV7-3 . TGTGCCAGCAGCCCGGGCGGGAGCAATCAGCCCCAGCATTTT CASSPGGSNQPQHF
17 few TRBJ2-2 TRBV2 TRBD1 TGTGCCAGCAGTGCCTGGCGGAACAGGGGTAACACCGGGGAGCTGTTTTTT CASSAWRNRGNTGELFF
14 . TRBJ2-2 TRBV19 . TGTGCCAGTAACCCCCAAATCCCCGCCGGGGAGCTGTTTTTT CASNPQIPAGELFF
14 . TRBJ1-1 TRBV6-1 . TGTGCCAGCAGTGAAGCGGGGTCCATGGCTGAAGCTTTCTTT CASSEAGSMAEAFF
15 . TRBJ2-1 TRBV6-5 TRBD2 TGTGCCAGTAGACGTTTTGCGGGGGGGGCCGAGGAGCAGTTCTTC CASRRFAGGAEEQFF
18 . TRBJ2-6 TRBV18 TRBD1 TGTGCCAGCTCACCATCAACAGGGGGCGCCTCTGGGGCCAACGTCCTGACTTTC CASSPSTGGASGANVLTF
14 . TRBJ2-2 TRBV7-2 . TGTGCCTTCGGTTCGCCGCTGAACACCGGGGAGCTGTTTTTT CAFGSPLNTGELFF
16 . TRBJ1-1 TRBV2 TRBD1 TGTGCCAGCAGGGCCGACAGGGGGAGAATGAACACTGAAGCTTTCTTT CASRADRGRMNTEAFF
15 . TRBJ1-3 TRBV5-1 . TGCGCCAGCAGCTTGTCGGGGAGCTCTGGAAACACCATATATTTT CASSLSGSSGNTIYF
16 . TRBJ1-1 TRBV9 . TGTGCCAGCAGCGTAGACCCCTCCTCGGGACGGGATGAAGCTTTCTTT CASSVDPSSGRDEAFF
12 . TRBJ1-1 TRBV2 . TGTGCCAGCAGGGCGGGGGGCACTGAAGCTTTCTTT CASRAGGTEAFF
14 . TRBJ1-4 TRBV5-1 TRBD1 TGCGCCAGCAGCTTTGACAGGGGGCCAGAAAAACTGTTTTTT CASSFDRGPEKLFF
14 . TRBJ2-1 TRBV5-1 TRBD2 TGCGCCAGCAGCCGAGCGGGAACGGGAGATGAGCAGTTCTTC CASSRAGTGDEQFF
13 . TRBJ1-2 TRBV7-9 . TGTGCCAGCAGCCCCCAATCCCCTACTGGCTACACCTTC CASSPQSPTGYTF
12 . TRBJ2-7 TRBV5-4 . TGTGCCAGCAGCTTGAAGGGGTACGAGCAGTACTTC CASSLKGYEQYF
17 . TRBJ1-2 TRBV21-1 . TGTGCCAGCAGTAAGGAACAGTCGATAACGGCTAACTATGGCTACACCTTC CASSKEQSITANYGYTF
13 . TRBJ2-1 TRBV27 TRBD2 TGTGCCAGCAGTTTAGCGGGAGAGGATGAGCAGTTCTTC CASSLAGEDEQFF
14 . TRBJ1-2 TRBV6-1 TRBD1 TGTGCCAGCAGCAGGGACAGGTCGGGCTATGGCTACACCTTC CASSRDRSGYGYTF
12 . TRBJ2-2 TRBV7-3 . TGTGCCAGCAGCAGTCTCATCGGGGAGCTGTTTTTT CASSSLIGELFF
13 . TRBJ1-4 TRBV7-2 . TGTGCCAGCAGCCCGCCCTCGTCCCAAAAACTGTTTTTT CASSPPSSQKLFF
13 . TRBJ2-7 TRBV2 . TGTGCCAGCAGTGGACAGTACAGTGACGAGCAGTACTTC CASSGQYSDEQYF
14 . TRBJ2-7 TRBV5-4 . TGTGCCAGCAGCCCCCGCAGGGAGTCCTACGAGCAGTACTTC CASSPRRESYEQYF
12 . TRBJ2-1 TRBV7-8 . TGTGCCAGCTTCTCCCTTTACAATGAGCAGTTCTTC CASFSLYNEQFF
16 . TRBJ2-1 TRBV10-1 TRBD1 TGCGCCACGACCCCGGGACAGGGGACGCATGACAATGAGCAGTTCTTC CATTPGQGTHDNEQFF
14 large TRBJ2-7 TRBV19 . TGTGCCAGTACAGTGGGGTCGCACTCCTACGAGCAGTACTTC CASTVGSHSYEQYF
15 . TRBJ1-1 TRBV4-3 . TGCGCCAGCAGCCAAGATGGCAGCGATGGGACTGAAGCTTTCTTT CASSQDGSDGTEAFF
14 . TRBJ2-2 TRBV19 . TGTGCCAGTAGTATAGTGGCGAACACCGGGGAGCTGTTTTTT CASSIVANTGELFF
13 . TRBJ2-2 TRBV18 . TGTGCCAGCTCGTTCGCGAACACCGGGGAGCTGTTTTTT CASSFANTGELFF
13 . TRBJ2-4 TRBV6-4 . TGTGCCAGCAGTGAAGTGGGGGGAAACATTCAGTACTTC CASSEVGGNIQYF
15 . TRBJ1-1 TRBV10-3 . TGTGCCATCAGTGAGTCGGGGCAGGGAAGTACTGAAGCTTTCTTT CAISESGQGSTEAFF
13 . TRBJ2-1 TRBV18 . TGTGCCAGCTCACCCGGGGCCAACAATGAGCAGTTCTTC CASSPGANNEQFF
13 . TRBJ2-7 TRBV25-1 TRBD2 TGTGCCACCAATACAGCGGGAGGCTACGAGCAGTACTTC CATNTAGGYEQYF
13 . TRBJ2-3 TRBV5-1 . TGCGCCAGCAGCTTGCAGGAAACAGATACGCAGTATTTT CASSLQETDTQYF
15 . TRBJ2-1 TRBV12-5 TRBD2 TGTGCTAGTGCCCCGGGGGGGAGCGCTTACAATGAGCAGTTCTTC CASAPGGSAYNEQFF
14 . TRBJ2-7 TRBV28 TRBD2 TGTGCCAGCAGTAAACAGGGAGCGGGGGCCGAGCAGTACTTC CASSKQGAGAEQYF
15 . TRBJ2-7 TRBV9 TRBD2 TGTGCCAGTTCACCCGATGGGACTAGTGTTCACGAGCAGTACTTC CASSPDGTSVHEQYF
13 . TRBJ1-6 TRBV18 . TGTGCCAGCTCACCCGGCGGCTCATCACCCCTCCACTTT CASSPGGSSPLHF
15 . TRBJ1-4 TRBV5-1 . TGCGCCAGCATGGAGACAGTCTCAACTAATGAAAAACTGTTTTTT CASMETVSTNEKLFF